This T cell receptor beta chain was captured by sequencing in a study of blood T cell repertoires in COVID-19. About the research overall: Samples taken during acute and convalescent COVID-19 were collected in the United States, Italy and Spain. In each case, the material was cDNA or gDNA derived from T cells, B-cell-depleted T cells, or PBMCs.

In the original analysis: Estimation of nucleated cell counts relied on the amplification of reference gene primers. The data were produced by immunoSEQ multiplex PCR, yet TCRdb's version contains in-frame clones alone and is incomplete. That table is the source of V, J and clone size, and D and trimming were worked out from the DNA. The sample includes fewer than 300,000 clones, approximately 90% of them seen just once. Recruited during active infection, patients (from Seattle) were subsequently followed longitudinally. The junction had 7 bases not matched to a gene; V was cut back by 6 bases and J by 2 bases. The CDR3 totals 16 residues. Germline V gives CDR1 SEHNR, CDR2 FQNEAQ (reference sequence).

The clonotype comes from a woman in her 30s with COVID-19, enrolled during active disease. The chain employs TRBV7-9 and TRBJ2-5; 12 bases fit TRBD2. The specimen sequenced was peripheral blood. Here the CDR3 reads CASSPIGLAGQETQYF. CDR3 DNA sequence: TGTGCCAGCAGTCCTATTGGACTAGCGGGACAAGAGACCCAGTACTTC.